This TCR beta chain was observed in a study of identical twins. Study-level findings and limits: Zero-insertion analyses could be partly confounded by invariant MAIT and iNKT cells.

This clonotype was found many times. Its antigen is still unknown. It was template switching that added a universal primer site, and there were unique molecular identifiers on the cDNA. TCRdb re-called the 5' RACE reads through MiXCR, storing one row per CDR3 protein. Among about 530,000 distinct CDR3 sequences, about 15% were seen once, and the ten largest hold 0.44%. There were only healthy Caucasians among the donors. This same sample was also taken into another study, of yellow fever vaccine responses in identical twins.

This receptor was taken from a woman between 18 and 30 years old in good health. Material: CD4+ T cells sorted from blood.

Here the CDR3 DNA reads TGTGCCAGCAGAACCACCAATGGAGGCTCTGGAAACACCATATATTTT. Amino acid sequence: CASRTTNGGSGNTIYF. The rearrangement joins TRBV12-3 or TRBV12-4 to TRBJ1-3, with no clear D. V gave up 6 bases and J gave up 0 bases, with 15 bases separating them. This CDR3 comprises 16 residues.